Reported below is one TCR beta chain. The antigen remains undetermined. These data belong to a study of identifying expanded T cells in peripheral blood. Overall study results and limits: Clone count variance between approximately two-week samples rose with total template count. Technical replicates showed around 1.1 changed clones; approximately two weeks 15 to 20; four weeks 19.

Collection occurred without any documented infections or immune events in donors. Unmatched junction bases numbered 9, after V lost 4 bases and J lost 7 bases. CDR1 and CDR2 from the germline V gene are SGHVS and FNYEAQ. This CDR3 is 15 amino acids long. The table came from immunoSEQ multiplex PCR; TCRdb's copy has only in-frame clones and leaves some out. This table holds some 120,000 clones, more than 75% found once. The clonotype originates from a person aged 18 to 75 in good health. The material sequenced was blood. J is TRBJ2-1 and V is TRBV7-6; 8 bases align to TRBD1. CDR3 nucleotide sequence: TGTGCCAGCAGCTCAGGACAGGGTAGTCCGAATGAGCAGTTCTTC. This codes for CASSSGQGSPNEQFF.